The entry below describes one T cell receptor (beta chain). Its antigen is undetermined. These data belong to a study of cytomegalovirus exposure and HLA in healthy donors. General study results and limits: The presence/absence work took it that sequencing depth was about the same across donors. The study designated about 180 TCR beta chains cytomegalovirus-associated.

The PCR used 60 Vbeta and 13 Jbeta primers. Using immunoSEQ multiplex PCR, the repertoire was profiled, and TCRdb retains in-frame clones only, with some absent. This sample's clone table lists about 140,000 clones. The V end was cut by 2 bases, the J end by 6 bases, with 8 bases between. The CDR3 spans 12 residues. Germline V gene lookup returns CDR1 SGDLS and CDR2 YYNGEE. The V and J genes are TRBV9 and TRBJ1-1; the D gene is possibly TRBD1 (6 bases). The receptor was isolated from a man aged 35-49 years in good health and CMV-seronegative. The sequenced sample consisted of PBMCs. As DNA, the CDR3 is TGTGCCAGCAGCGTGGACAGTTCTGAAGCTTTCTTT. This sequence encodes CASSVDSSEAFF.